This entry is about one T cell receptor beta chain. The sample comes from a study of blood T cell repertoires in COVID-19. Study context: The origin of the acute and convalescent COVID-19 samples was the United States, Italy and Spain. PBMCs, B-cell-depleted T cells, or T cells were the source of the cDNA or gDNA that made up the material.

In Seattle, patients joined the study during active infection and were tracked longitudinally. Per the study methods: Amplification from reference gene primers served as the basis for estimated nucleated cell counts. TCRdb keeps only in-frame clones here, not all; method: immunoSEQ multiplex PCR. V and J calls and clone size come straight from that table; D and trimming were deduced from the DNA. The sample has around 360,000 clones, approximately 89% seen once. The sequence was collected from a woman aged 30 to 39 with COVID-19, enrolled during active disease. Sequences were obtained from peripheral blood.

The CDR3 spells CASSQADSNQPQHF. The CDR3 DNA is TGTGCCAGCAGTCAGGCAGACAGCAATCAGCCCCAGCATTTT. V and J are TRBV6-5 and TRBJ1-5; D is uncertain. The CDR3 has 14 residues. The V gene's germline CDR1 is MNHEY and CDR2 SVGAGI. Trimming removed 5 bases from V and 1 base from J, with 9 bases in between.